One sample yielded the 27 T cell receptor beta chains listed below, sequenced in a study of blood T cell repertoires in COVID-19. Data came from immunoSEQ multiplex PCR; TCRdb stores just in-frame clones and leaves some out. The sample has approximately 260,000 clones, just under 85% seen once. Input material: peripheral blood. These receptors were obtained from an elderly woman with acute or convalescent COVID-19.

This clone was observed a few times. The rearrangement links TRBV5-4 to TRBJ2-7; TRBD1 is a possible D gene (5 bases). The CDR3 is made up of 13 amino acids. Germline-derived CDR1 and CDR2 are SGHNT and YYREEE (reference sequence). Trimming stripped 3 bases from V and 5 bases from J, with 12 bases between. The CDR3 DNA reads TGTGCCAGCAGCTCGCCAGGGTTCGACGAGCAGTACTTC. It is translated as CASSSPGFDEQYF.

This clone was counted a few times. The chain employs TRBV9 and TRBJ1-3; 8 bases map to TRBD1. This CDR3 contains 16 residues. Germline V gene sequence: CDR1 SGDLS, CDR2 YYNGEE. J gave up 4 bases and V 4 bases, and 10 bases lay outside the gene matches. The CDR3 DNA reads TGTGCCAGCAGCACCGCGGACAGGGCCTCAGGAAACACCATATATTTT. Amino acids: CASSTADRASGNTIYF.

The CDR3 nucleotides are TGTGCCATCGGCCCGGGACACAGCGAGCAGTACTTC. Translation gives CAIGPGHSEQYF. The chain links TRBV6-5 to TRBJ2-7, with D maybe TRBD1 (6 bases). CDR1 is MNHEY, CDR2 SVGAGI, per germline. The CDR3 has 12 residues. V was pared by 10 bases and J by 6 bases, with 16 bases between.

The V call is TRBV7-8, the J call TRBJ1-6, with unresolved D. The length of the CDR3 is 16 residues. Germline CDR1 is SGHVS and CDR2 is FQNEAQ. Trimming shortened V by 1 base and J by 5 bases, and 12 bases separated the two germline ends. The CDR3 DNA reads as TGTGCCAGCAGCTTAGAGTGGCTCAGTGATAATTCACCCCTCCACTTT. This gives the protein CASSLEWLSDNSPLHF.

CDR3 sequence (DNA): TGTGCCAGCTCCTTGACAGGGGGTAAAGAGTATGAGCAGTTCTTC. Amino acids: CASSLTGGKEYEQFF. The gene calls are TRBV18 and TRBJ2-1; 9 positions match TRBD1. Germline V gene lookup returns CDR1 KGHSH and CDR2 LQKENI. This CDR3 comprises 15 residues. With V trimmed by 6 bases and J by 8 bases, 11 bases remained unmatched.

CDR3 DNA sequence: TGTGCCAGCAGCCCCAAGCGGGGGGCCACCGAGCTGTTTTTT. It specifies CASSPKRGATELFF. The V and J genes are TRBV7-3 and TRBJ2-2; TRBD2 matches 9 bases. Germline V gives CDR1 SGHTA, CDR2 FQGTGA. Trimming took 5 bases from V and 11 from J; bases not matched to a gene: 9. The CDR3 sequence is 14 residues long.

The V and J genes are TRBV5-4 and TRBJ1-1; 9 nucleotides line up with TRBD1. Germline CDR1 SGHNT, CDR2 YYREEE (reference sequence). The CDR3 runs 14 residues. The junction had 2 bases not matched to a gene; V was cut back by 4 bases and J by 1 base. CDR3 sequence reads: CASSRDRENTEAFF. Written as DNA, the CDR3 is TGTGCCAGCAGCCGGGACAGGGAGAACACTGAAGCTTTCTTT.

The J gene is TRBJ2-7, the V gene TRBV12-3 or TRBV12-4; a possible D gene is TRBD1 (5 bases). This CDR3 spans 12 amino acids. Trimming shortened V by 6 bases and J by 3 bases, and 9 bases separated the two germline ends. Here the CDR3 reads CASSLRDYEQYF. CDR3 DNA sequence: TGTGCCAGCAGCCTCAGGGACTACGAGCAGTACTTC.

This sequence joins TRBV28 and TRBJ1-2, with 7 bases identical to TRBD1. The CDR3 has 16 amino acids. Trimming at V came to 5 bases and at J to 1 base, leaving 10 bases not matched to a gene. Germline V gene data show CDR1 as MDHEN and CDR2 as SYDVKM. In DNA, the CDR3 is TGTGCCAGCAGTCTGCCGGGACAGTGGTATAACTATGGCTACACCTTC. Protein product: CASSLPGQWYNYGYTF.

This clone was seen a single time. One end of the junction is discordant with germline, which a read error may explain. The chain joins TRBV7-7 to TRBJ2-7, with TRBD1 matching over 10 bases. The CDR3 totals 13 residues. Looked up from germline, CDR1 is SSHAT and CDR2 is FNYEAQ (reference sequence). DNA of the CDR3: TGTGCTAGCAGCTTCGGACAGGGGGACGAGCAGTACTTC. It codes for CASSFGQGDEQYF.

This clone has just a few counts. This rearrangement joins TRBV27 to TRBJ1-6; 10 nucleotides match TRBD1. In germline, CDR1 is MNHEY, CDR2 SMNVEV (reference sequence). This CDR3 spans 18 amino acids. V lost 5 bases to trimming and J lost 0 bases; unmatched junction nucleotides: 7. The CDR3 DNA is TGTGCCAGCAGTGCGCGGACAGGGGGGGGCTCCTATAATTCACCCCTCCACTTT. Its protein is CASSARTGGGSYNSPLHF.

The chain employs TRBV11-3 and TRBJ2-1; 8 bases map to TRBD1. Germline trimming cut 5 bases from V and 6 bases from J; bases unmatched to any gene: 3. The CDR3 has 13 amino acids. Germline CDR1 reads SGHNT; CDR2 reads YENEEA. The CDR3 DNA sequence: TGTGCCAGCAGCCGGGACAGGTTCAATGAGCAGTTCTTC. This codes for CASSRDRFNEQFF.

In its sample, this clone was seen a few times. V is TRBV9 and J is TRBJ1-5, with 8 bases matching TRBD1. The CDR3 is 14 amino acids. Germline V gene sequence: CDR1 SGDLS, CDR2 YYNGEE. The junction had 6 bases not matched to a gene; V was cut back by 3 bases and J by 7 bases. In DNA form, the CDR3 reads TGTGCCAGCAGCGCAGGGGGCTGGGGACAGCCCCAGCATTTT. Amino acids: CASSAGGWGQPQHF.

The J gene is TRBJ2-3, the V gene TRBV28; 7 positions match TRBD1. From germline, CDR1 is MDHEN and CDR2 SYDVKM. Germline trimming cut 5 bases from V and 2 bases from J; bases unmatched to any gene: 7. This CDR3 comprises 15 residues. Here the CDR3 reads CASSTRTGFTDTQYF. CDR3 bases: TGTGCCAGCAGTACGCGGACAGGTTTCACAGATACGCAGTATTTT.

The chain recombines TRBV27 with TRBJ1-4, with TRBD1 identical over 9 bases. The CDR3 is made up of 17 amino acids. V gave up 5 bases and J gave up 0 bases; unmatched junction bases: 7. Germline assignment: CDR1 MNHEY and CDR2 SMNVEV (reference sequence). This CDR3 reads CASSPGQGFATNEKLFF. CDR3 sequence (DNA): TGTGCCAGCAGTCCGGGACAGGGCTTCGCAACTAATGAAAAACTGTTTTTT.

The rearrangement links TRBV6-5 to TRBJ2-2, with D perhaps matching TRBD2 (7 bases). This CDR3 contains 13 residues. Germline V CDR1 and CDR2: MNHEY, SVGAGI. V dropped 6 bases and J dropped 8 bases, with 13 bases sitting between them. CDR3 protein: CASRPGGRGELFF. The CDR3 bases are TGTGCCAGCAGGCCCGGGGGGCGGGGGGAGCTGTTTTTT.

V is TRBV5-1 and J is TRBJ2-1; TRBD1 agrees at 9 bases. CDR3 length: 16 amino acids. Looked up from germline, CDR1 is SGHRS and CDR2 is YFSETQ. V lost 0 bases and J lost 6; bases outside the gene matches: 7. The CDR3 loop is CASSLGFGTGPNEQFF. CDR3 sequence (DNA): TGCGCCAGCAGCTTGGGGTTCGGGACAGGGCCCAATGAGCAGTTCTTC.

The rearrangement uses TRBV5-1 and TRBJ2-7; 9 bases line up with TRBD1. This CDR3 has 15 amino acids. Germline-derived CDR1 and CDR2 are SGHRS and YFSETQ. The V segment lost 0 bases and the J segment 4 bases; nucleotides outside the gene matches: 5. In nucleotides, the CDR3 is TGCGCCAGCAGCTTGGTCCCGACAGGGGGATACGAGCAGTACTTC. Encoded protein: CASSLVPTGGYEQYF. The whole variable domain, remainder taken from reference TRBV5-1 and TRBJ2-7, is KAGVTQTPRYLIKTRGQQVTLSCSPISGHRSVSWYQQTPGQGLQFLFEYFSETQRNKGNFPGRFSGRQFSNSRSEMNVSTLELGDSALYLCASSLVPTGGYEQYFGPGTRLTVT.

The chain carries TRBV6-5 and TRBJ1-1, with 7 positions matching TRBD1. V shed 2 bases, J shed 1 base, and the junction held 1 base outside the gene matches. CDR1 and CDR2 from the germline V gene are MNHEY and SVGAGI. The CDR3 has 14 amino acids. For the CDR3, the DNA is TGTGCCAGCAGTTACCAGGGGGGGAACACTGAAGCTTTCTTT. Translation gives CASSYQGGNTEAFF.

V and J are TRBV19 and TRBJ1-2; D is possibly TRBD1 (5 bases). Per the germline V gene, CDR1 is LNHDA and CDR2 is SQIVND (reference sequence). Trimming removed 6 bases at V and 0 bases at J, with 26 bases between. The CDR3 runs to 19 residues. In nucleotides, the CDR3 is TGTGCCAGTAGACCACATAATCTATCCCCGGACACTGCTAACTATGGCTACACCTTC. This translates into CASRPHNLSPDTANYGYTF.

This CDR3 is CATHLITRGSNSPLHF. The CDR3 coding sequence is TGTGCCACCCACTTAATCACCAGGGGAAGTAATTCACCCCTCCACTTT. The chain carries TRBV28 and TRBJ1-6, with D tentatively TRBD1 (6 bases). The germline CDR1 and CDR2 sequences are MDHEN and SYDVKM. Trimming shortened V by 10 bases and J by 6 bases, and 22 bases separated the two germline ends. This CDR3 is built from 16 residues. The variable domain in full, with the rest retrieved from reference TRBV28 and TRBJ1-6, is DVKVTQSSRYLVKRTGEKVFLECVQDMDHENMFWYRQDPGLGLRLIYFSYDVKMKEKGDIPEGYSVSREKKERFSLILESASTNQTSMYLCATHLITRGSNSPLHFGNGTRLTVT.

The rearrangement links TRBV27 to TRBJ1-2, with D perhaps TRBD1 (6 bases). The CDR3 covers 14 residues. Germline CDR1 MNHEY, CDR2 SMNVEV (reference sequence). V lost 6 bases and J lost 7, with 18 bases in between. CDR3 coding DNA: TGTGCCAGCAGCCGGACAGCGTCCTTTCTTGGCTACACCTTC. It is translated as CASSRTASFLGYTF.

This chain links TRBV15 with TRBJ2-6, with TRBD1 matching 11 bases. The germline V gene encodes CDR1 LNHNV and CDR2 YYDKDF (reference sequence). The J segment lost 2 bases and the V segment lost 3 bases, leaving 15 bases of the junction unmatched. The CDR3 spans 21 residues. The CDR3 loop reads CATSRSGFGGQGGAGANVLTF. The CDR3 DNA is TGTGCCACCAGCAGGAGCGGATTCGGGGGACAGGGGGGAGCTGGGGCCAACGTCCTGACTTTC.

This sequence joins TRBV7-6 and TRBJ2-5, with D perhaps matching TRBD1 (5 bases). The germline CDR1 and CDR2 sequences are SGHVS and FNYEAQ. The CDR3 runs 13 residues. The V gene lost 5 bases and the J gene lost 5 bases, with 12 bases spanning the gap. CDR3 DNA sequence: TGTGCCAGCAGCCCCTCAGGGTGGGAGACCCAGTACTTC. This sequence encodes CASSPSGWETQYF.

A remark on this clone: Other DNA sequences in this sample translate to the same CDR3. The chain links TRBV15 to TRBJ1-5, with D tentatively TRBD1 (5 bases). Looked up from germline, CDR1 is LNHNV and CDR2 is YYDKDF (reference sequence). V lost 0 bases and J 7 bases, leaving 10 bases between the germline ends. This CDR3 contains 14 residues. The CDR3 reads CATSRDPGGQPQHF. The CDR3 coding sequence is TGTGCCACCAGCAGAGATCCGGGGGGGCAGCCCCAGCATTTT.

This rearrangement joins TRBV5-6 to TRBJ2-7; D might be TRBD2 (6 bases). V was cut by 4 bases and J by 3 bases, with 14 bases left in between. The CDR3 runs to 14 residues. Germline V gene lookup returns CDR1 SGHDT and CDR2 YYEEEE. CDR3 DNA: TGTGCCAGCAGCCGCGGGACGGGCCACTACGAGCAGTACTTC. It is translated as CASSRGTGHYEQYF. The full variable domain, its missing parts supplied by reference TRBV5-6 and TRBJ2-7, is DAGVTQSPTHLIKTRGQQVTLRCSPKSGHDTVSWYQQALGQGPQFIFQYYEEEERQRGNFPDRFSGHQFPNYSSELNVNALLLGDSALYLCASSRGTGHYEQYFGPGTRLTVT.

This chain uses TRBV15 with TRBJ2-1; 8 nucleotides line up with TRBD2. The V and J ends lost 6 bases and 3 bases, in that order; junction bases with no gene match: 7. Germline CDR1 and CDR2: LNHNV and YYDKDF (reference sequence). The CDR3 has 15 amino acids. CDR3 in amino acids: CATSQRRGVYNEQFF. The CDR3 DNA sequence: TGTGCCACCAGTCAGCGGCGGGGGGTCTACAATGAGCAGTTCTTC. The variable domain in full, completed from reference TRBV15 and TRBJ2-1, reads DAMVIQNPRYQVTQFGKPVTLSCSQTLNHNVMYWYQQKSSQAPKLLFHYYDKDFNNEADTPDNFQSRRPNTSFCFLDIRSPGLGDTAMYLCATSQRRGVYNEQFFGPGTRLTVL.